Included here is one TCR beta chain sequence, with context. The sample comes from a study of blood T cell repertoires in COVID-19. As for the study in general: PBMCs, B-cell-depleted T cells, or T cells were the source of the cDNA or gDNA that made up the material.

Study processing details: Estimates of nucleated cell counts were drawn from the amplification of reference gene primers. Here immunoSEQ multiplex PCR was the method, and the copy in TCRdb shows in-frame clones only, minus some. D and trimming come from the DNA, and the V and J calls and clone size come from that table. Of about 64,000 clones listed, approximately 90% were seen once; the top ten hold approximately 10%. Germline V lookup: CDR1 MNHEY, CDR2 SMNVEV (reference sequence). This CDR3 has 12 amino acids. V shed 4 bases and J shed 7 bases, with 10 bases lying between them. The specimen was peripheral blood. This chain uses TRBV27 with TRBJ2-5; no clear D. The sequence derives from a woman over 75 with active COVID-19. Here the CDR3 reads CASSSLEMTQYF. DNA of the CDR3: TGTGCCAGCAGTTCCCTGGAGATGACCCAGTACTTC.